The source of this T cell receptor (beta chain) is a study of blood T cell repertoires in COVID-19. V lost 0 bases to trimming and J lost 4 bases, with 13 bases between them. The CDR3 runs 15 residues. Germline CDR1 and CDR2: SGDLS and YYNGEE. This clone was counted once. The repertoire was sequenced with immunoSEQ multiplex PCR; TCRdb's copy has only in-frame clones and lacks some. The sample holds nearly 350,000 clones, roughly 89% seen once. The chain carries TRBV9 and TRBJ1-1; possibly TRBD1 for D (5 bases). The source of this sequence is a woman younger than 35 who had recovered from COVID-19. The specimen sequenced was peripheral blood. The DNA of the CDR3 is TGTGCCAGCAGCGTAGAGGCCTGGACAACCACTGAAGCTTTCTTT. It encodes CASSVEAWTTTEAFF.